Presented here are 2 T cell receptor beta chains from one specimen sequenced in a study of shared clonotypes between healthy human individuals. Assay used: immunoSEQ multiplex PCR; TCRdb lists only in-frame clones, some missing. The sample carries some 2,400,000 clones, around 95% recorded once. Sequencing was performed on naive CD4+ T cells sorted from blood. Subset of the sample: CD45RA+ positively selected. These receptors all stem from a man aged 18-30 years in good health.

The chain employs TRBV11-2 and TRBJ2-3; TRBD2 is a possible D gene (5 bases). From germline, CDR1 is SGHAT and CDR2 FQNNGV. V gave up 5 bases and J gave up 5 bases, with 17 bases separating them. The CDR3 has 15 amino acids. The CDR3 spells CASSPRTGVEDTQYF. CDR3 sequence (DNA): TGTGCCAGCAGCCCTAGGACCGGGGTTGAAGATACGCAGTATTTT.

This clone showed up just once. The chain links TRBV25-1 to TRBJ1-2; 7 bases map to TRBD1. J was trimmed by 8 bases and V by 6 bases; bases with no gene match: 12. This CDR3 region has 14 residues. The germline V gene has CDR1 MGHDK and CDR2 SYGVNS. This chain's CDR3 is CASRQTGESGGYTF. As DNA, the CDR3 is TGTGCCAGCAGACAAACAGGGGAATCCGGAGGCTACACCTTC.